The 22 T cell receptor beta chains given below trace back to one sample, sequenced in a study of shared clonotypes between healthy human individuals. Assay used: immunoSEQ multiplex PCR; TCRdb lists only in-frame clones, some missing. Counted here are roughly 850,000 clones, around 96% occurring once; the ten biggest clones make up approximately 0.2%. CD45RO-negative CD8 cells positively selected for CCR7 made up the naive population, which excluded terminally differentiated effector memory CD45RA+ cells. The specimen sequenced was naive CD8+ T cells sorted from blood. These receptors all stem from a man aged 30 to 39 in good health.

This clone was observed a single time. This rearrangement joins TRBV11-2 to TRBJ2-3, with 9 nucleotides matching TRBD2. Unmatched junction bases numbered 9, after V lost 6 bases and J lost 2 bases. The germline CDR1 and CDR2 sequences are SGHAT and FQNNGV. This CDR3 has 16 residues. The CDR3 is CASSLTGTSYTDTQYF. The CDR3 bases are TGTGCCAGCAGTTTAACCGGGACTAGCTACACAGATACGCAGTATTTT.

The genes are TRBV30 and TRBJ2-1; D remains ambiguous. Deletions cut 3 bases from V and 0 bases from J, with 12 bases between. The CDR3 loop spans 15 amino acids. Germline CDR1 and CDR2: GTSNPN and SVGIG (reference sequence). Written as DNA, the CDR3 is TGTGCCTGGAGCGCAGACGGTAGCTCCTACAATGAGCAGTTCTTC. Amino acid sequence: CAWSADGSSYNEQFF.

This clone came up once. The chain combines TRBV29-1 with TRBJ1-1; no firm D call. V lost 7 bases and J lost 7, with 13 bases in between. Germline V gene sequence: CDR1 SQVTM, CDR2 ANQGSEA. CDR3 length equals 11 residues. The CDR3 is CSDSGPDEAFF. Written as DNA, the CDR3 is TGCAGCGATAGCGGGCCGGATGAAGCTTTCTTT.

The rearrangement joins TRBV27 to TRBJ2-1; 10 bases align to TRBD2. This CDR3 contains 16 residues. J was trimmed by 5 bases and V by 3 bases; bases with no gene match: 7. The germline V gene has CDR1 MNHEY and CDR2 SMNVEV (reference sequence). The CDR3 region is CASSFPSGSMHNEQFF. CDR3 nucleotide sequence: TGTGCCAGCAGTTTTCCTAGCGGGAGTATGCACAATGAGCAGTTCTTC.

The chain combines TRBV27 with TRBJ2-1; 8 bases map to TRBD2. Trimming at V came to 8 bases and at J to 5 bases, leaving 17 bases not matched to a gene. The CDR3 covers 17 residues. Germline assignment: CDR1 MNHEY and CDR2 SMNVEV (reference sequence). CDR3 residues: CASRSLKGLAGHNEQFF. CDR3 DNA sequence: TGTGCCAGCCGCAGTTTAAAAGGGCTAGCGGGCCACAATGAGCAGTTCTTC.

V is TRBV30 and J is TRBJ2-1; 10 bases are shared with TRBD1. Germline trimming cut 2 bases from V and 5 bases from J; bases unmatched to any gene: 3. The CDR3 has 14 residues. The V gene's germline CDR1 is GTSNPN and CDR2 SVGIG (reference sequence). CDR3 residues: CAWSYGTGDNEQFF. The CDR3 coding sequence is TGTGCCTGGAGTTACGGGACAGGGGACAATGAGCAGTTCTTC.

The CDR3 loop is CSAQNTGELFF. CDR3 DNA: TGCAGTGCTCAGAACACCGGGGAGCTGTTTTTT. The chain has TRBV20-1 and TRBJ2-2, with D unclear. This CDR3 has 11 amino acids. CDR1 DFQATT and CDR2 SNEGSKA come from the germline V gene (reference sequence). V lost 5 bases and J lost 1, with 2 bases in between.

This chain connects TRBV28 to TRBJ2-1; no definite D call. V was trimmed by 3 bases and J by 6 bases, leaving 15 bases between them. There are 15 residues in the CDR3. Germline values: CDR1 MDHEN, CDR2 SYDVKM. The DNA of the CDR3 is TGTGCCAGCAGTTTTATGGCAGGCCGATTCAATGAGCAGTTCTTC. This encodes CASSFMAGRFNEQFF.

The chain recombines TRBV29-1 with TRBJ1-1; D perhaps matches TRBD1 (5 bases). CDR1 and CDR2 (germline): SQVTM, ANQGSEA. V shed 8 bases and J shed 6 bases, with 16 bases lying between them. This CDR3 has 12 amino acids. CDR3 region: CSLQEGSAEAFF. CDR3 nucleotide sequence: TGCAGCTTACAGGAAGGTTCCGCTGAAGCTTTCTTT.

The chain carries TRBV6-6 and TRBJ1-1; D call uncertain. Germline loops: CDR1 MNHNY, CDR2 SVGAGI (reference sequence). V lost 0 bases to trimming and J lost 3 bases, with 8 bases between them. The CDR3 runs to 14 residues. CDR3: CASSYSTTDTEAFF. The CDR3 nucleotides are TGTGCCAGCAGTTACTCTACGACCGACACTGAAGCTTTCTTT.

The rearrangement joins TRBV9 to TRBJ1-2, with 10 bases fitting TRBD1. After removal of 4 bases from V and 6 bases from J, the junction contained 6 bases not matched to a gene. The germline V gene has CDR1 SGDLS and CDR2 YYNGEE. The CDR3 totals 14 residues. The CDR3 spells CASSPGQGPHGYTF. As DNA, the CDR3 is TGTGCCAGCAGCCCGGGACAGGGGCCGCATGGCTACACCTTC.

The CDR3 region has the DNA TGTGCCACCAGCAGTCCGGGACAGGGGGCTCCTTCTAGCTACGAGCAGTACTTC. Translating gives CATSSPGQGAPSSYEQYF. J is TRBJ2-7 and V is TRBV15, with TRBD1 identical over 12 bases. The length of the CDR3 is 18 residues. The ends lost 3 bases at V and 3 bases at J; junction bases unmatched: 12. Germline V gene lookup returns CDR1 LNHNV and CDR2 YYDKDF (reference sequence).

This chain links TRBV29-1 with TRBJ2-7; D might be TRBD2 (6 bases). This CDR3 spans 13 amino acids. Germline loops: CDR1 SQVTM, CDR2 ANQGSEA. Trimming removed 6 bases from V and 3 bases from J, with 15 bases in between. The CDR3 sequence is CSVGTSNNYEQYF. CDR3 DNA sequence: TGCAGCGTGGGAACTAGCAATAACTACGAGCAGTACTTC.

The V gene is TRBV7-6, the J gene TRBJ1-2; no firm D call. The CDR3 contains 13 residues. Trimming removed 1 base at V and 8 bases at J, with 11 bases between. Germline CDR1 SGHVS, CDR2 FNYEAQ. This CDR3 is CASSLGEDGGYTF. CDR3 sequence (DNA): TGTGCCAGCAGCTTAGGGGAGGACGGAGGCTACACCTTC.

The chain is built from TRBV7-9 and TRBJ1-1; D not certain. Germline CDR1 SEHNR, CDR2 FQNEAQ (reference sequence). Trimming stripped 5 bases from V and 8 bases from J, with 15 bases between. CDR3 length: 13 amino acids. This CDR3 reads CASSLEGLEEAFF. Here the CDR3 DNA reads TGTGCCAGCAGCCTGGAGGGCCTCGAAGAAGCTTTCTTT. Looking up the rest from reference TRBV7-9 and TRBJ1-1 gives the full variable domain: DTGVSQNPRHKITKRGQNVTFRCDPISEHNRLYWYRQTLGQGPEFLTYFQNEAQLEKSRLLSDRFSAERPKGSFSTLEIQRTEQGDSAMYLCASSLEGLEEAFFGQGTRLTVV.

The chain uses TRBV5-4 and TRBJ1-1; D gene ambiguous. Trimming cost V 0 bases and J 1 base, with 10 bases left between them. This CDR3 contains 15 residues. Germline-derived CDR1 and CDR2 are SGHNT and YYREEE (reference sequence). In DNA form, the CDR3 reads TGTGCCAGCAGCTTGGCCGAGGGTGAGAACACTGAAGCTTTCTTT. Protein sequence: CASSLAEGENTEAFF.

V and J are TRBV7-9 and TRBJ2-1; 11 nucleotides agree with TRBD2. Losses at the gene ends were 4 bases for V and 8 bases for J; bases not matched to a gene: 7. This CDR3 contains 15 residues. From germline, CDR1 is SEHNR and CDR2 FQNEAQ (reference sequence). The CDR3 DNA is TGTGCCAGCAGCTCCCTAGCGGGAGGTTGGGATGAGCAGTTCTTC. Translated, it gives CASSSLAGGWDEQFF.

The sample holds one count of this clone. The rearrangement joins TRBV29-1 to TRBJ2-1; TRBD2 aligns across 9 bases. Germline CDR1 is SQVTM and CDR2 is ANQGSEA. With V trimmed by 7 bases and J by 3 bases, 7 bases remained unmatched. This CDR3 spans 14 amino acids. Here the CDR3 DNA reads TGCAGCGGTGGGCGGGAGGGCCGCTACAATGAGCAGTTCTTC. It is translated as CSGGREGRYNEQFF.

The V call is TRBV6-1, the J call TRBJ2-7, with a possible D match to TRBD2 (5 bases). CDR3 length: 13 residues. Germline V gene lookup returns CDR1 MNHNS and CDR2 SASEGT. V shed 2 bases and J shed 4 bases, with 9 bases lying between them. CDR3 DNA: TGTGCCAGCAGTGAAATTCGCGGGTACGAGCAGTACTTC. Its protein is CASSEIRGYEQYF.

V and J are TRBV9 and TRBJ2-3; no clear D gene. The CDR3 is made up of 15 amino acids. With 8 bases removed from V and 3 bases from J, the gap between germline ends came to 19 bases. Per the germline V gene, CDR1 is SGDLS and CDR2 is YYNGEE. In DNA, the CDR3 is TGTGCCAGTAACGACCGGCCTACAAGAACAGATACGCAGTATTTT. It codes for CASNDRPTRTDTQYF.

The genes are TRBV11-2 and TRBJ1-1; D not certain. This CDR3 has 13 residues. The V and J ends lost 4 bases and 1 base respectively, with 7 bases between them. Germline V gene data show CDR1 as SGHAT and CDR2 as FQNNGV. CDR3 in DNA: TGTGCCAGCAGCTCGAAAGCGAACACTGAAGCTTTCTTT. Translating gives CASSSKANTEAFF.

This chain connects TRBV30 to TRBJ2-7; the D gene could be TRBD1 or TRBD2 (5 bases each). The germline CDR1 and CDR2 sequences are GTSNPN and SVGIG (reference sequence). Trimming removed 4 bases at V and 3 bases at J, with 16 bases between. This CDR3 is 14 amino acids long. CDR3 amino acids: CAWNRDGARYEQYF. CDR3 in DNA: TGTGCCTGGAACCGGGACGGAGCCCGCTACGAGCAGTACTTC.